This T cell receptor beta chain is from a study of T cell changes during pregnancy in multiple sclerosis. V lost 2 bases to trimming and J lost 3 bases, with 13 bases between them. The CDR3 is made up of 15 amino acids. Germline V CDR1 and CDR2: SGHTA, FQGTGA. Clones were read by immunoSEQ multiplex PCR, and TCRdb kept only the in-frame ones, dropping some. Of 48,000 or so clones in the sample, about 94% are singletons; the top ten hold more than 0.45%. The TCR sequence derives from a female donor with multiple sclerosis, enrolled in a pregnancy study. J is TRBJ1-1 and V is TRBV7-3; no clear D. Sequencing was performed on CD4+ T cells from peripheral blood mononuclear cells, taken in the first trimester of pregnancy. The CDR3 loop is CASSLFEGRDTEAFF. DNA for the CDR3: TGTGCCAGCAGCTTATTTGAAGGGAGGGACACTGAAGCTTTCTTT.